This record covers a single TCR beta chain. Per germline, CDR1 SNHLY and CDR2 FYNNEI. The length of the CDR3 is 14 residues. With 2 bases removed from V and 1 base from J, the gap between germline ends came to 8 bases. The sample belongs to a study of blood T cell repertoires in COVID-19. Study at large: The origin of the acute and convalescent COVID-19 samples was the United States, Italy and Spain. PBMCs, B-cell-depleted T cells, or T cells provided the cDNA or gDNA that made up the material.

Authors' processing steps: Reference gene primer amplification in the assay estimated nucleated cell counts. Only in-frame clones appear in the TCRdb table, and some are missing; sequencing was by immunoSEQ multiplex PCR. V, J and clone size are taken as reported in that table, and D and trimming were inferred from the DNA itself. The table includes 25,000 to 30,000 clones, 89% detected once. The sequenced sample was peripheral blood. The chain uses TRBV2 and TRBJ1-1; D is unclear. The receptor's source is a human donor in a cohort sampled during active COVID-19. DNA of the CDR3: TGTGCCAGCAGTGAATACAGCACGAACACTGAAGCTTTCTTT. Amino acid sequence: CASSEYSTNTEAFF.